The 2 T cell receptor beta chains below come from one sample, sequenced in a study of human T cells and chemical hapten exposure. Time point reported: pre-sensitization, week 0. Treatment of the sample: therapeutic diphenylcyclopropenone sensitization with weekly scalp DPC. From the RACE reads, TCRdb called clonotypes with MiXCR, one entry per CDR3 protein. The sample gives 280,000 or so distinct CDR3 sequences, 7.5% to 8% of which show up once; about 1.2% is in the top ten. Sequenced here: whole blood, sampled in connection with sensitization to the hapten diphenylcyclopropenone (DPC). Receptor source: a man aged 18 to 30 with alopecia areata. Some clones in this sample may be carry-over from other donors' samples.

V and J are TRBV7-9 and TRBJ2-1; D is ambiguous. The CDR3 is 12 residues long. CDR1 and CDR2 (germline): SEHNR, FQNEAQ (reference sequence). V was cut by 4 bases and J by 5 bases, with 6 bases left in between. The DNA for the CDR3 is TGTGCCAGCAGCTCCCTGCACAATGAGCAGTTCTTC. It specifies CASSSLHNEQFF.

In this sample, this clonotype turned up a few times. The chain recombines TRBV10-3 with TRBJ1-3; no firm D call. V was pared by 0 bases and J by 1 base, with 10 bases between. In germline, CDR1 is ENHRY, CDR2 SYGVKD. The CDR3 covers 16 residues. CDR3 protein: CAISESKGPSGNTIYF. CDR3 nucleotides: TGTGCCATCAGTGAGTCGAAGGGTCCTTCTGGAAACACCATATATTTT.